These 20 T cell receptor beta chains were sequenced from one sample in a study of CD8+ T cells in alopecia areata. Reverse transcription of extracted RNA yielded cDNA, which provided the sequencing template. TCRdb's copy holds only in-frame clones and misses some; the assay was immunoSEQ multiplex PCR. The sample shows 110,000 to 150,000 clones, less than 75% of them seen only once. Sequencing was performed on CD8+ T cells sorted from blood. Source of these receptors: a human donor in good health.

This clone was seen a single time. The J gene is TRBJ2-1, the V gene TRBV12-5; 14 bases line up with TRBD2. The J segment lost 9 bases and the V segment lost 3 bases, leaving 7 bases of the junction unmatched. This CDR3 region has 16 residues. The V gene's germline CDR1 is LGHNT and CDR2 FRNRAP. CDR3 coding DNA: TGTGCTAGTGGTTTCCAGGGACTAGCGGGAGCAGGTGAGCAGTTCTTC. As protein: CASGFQGLAGAGEQFF. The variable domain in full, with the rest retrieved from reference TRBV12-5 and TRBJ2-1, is DARVTQTPRHKVTEMGQEVTMRCQPILGHNTVFWYRQTMMQGLELLAYFRNRAPLDDSGMPKDRFSAEMPDATLATLKIQPSEPRDSAVYFCASGFQGLAGAGEQFFGPGTRLTVL.

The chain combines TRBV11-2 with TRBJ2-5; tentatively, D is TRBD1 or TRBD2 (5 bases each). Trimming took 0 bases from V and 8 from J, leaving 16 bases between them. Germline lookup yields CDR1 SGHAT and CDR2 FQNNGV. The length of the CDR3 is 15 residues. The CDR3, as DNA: TGTGCCAGCAGCTTAGATCTTGGGGACCGGGGAACCCAGTACTTC. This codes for CASSLDLGDRGTQYF. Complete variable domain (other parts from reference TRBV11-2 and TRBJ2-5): EAGVAQSPRYKIIEKRQSVAFWCNPISGHATLYWYQQILGQGPKLLIQFQNNGVVDDSQLPKDRFSAERLKGVDSTLKIQPAKLEDSAVYLCASSLDLGDRGTQYFGPGTRLLVL.

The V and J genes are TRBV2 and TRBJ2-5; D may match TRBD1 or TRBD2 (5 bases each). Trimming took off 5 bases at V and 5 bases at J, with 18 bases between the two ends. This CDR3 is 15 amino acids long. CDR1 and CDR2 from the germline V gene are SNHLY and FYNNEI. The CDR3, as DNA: TGTGCCAGCAGTTTTCGGGACCGCCGTACGGAGACCCAGTACTTC. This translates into CASSFRDRRTETQYF.

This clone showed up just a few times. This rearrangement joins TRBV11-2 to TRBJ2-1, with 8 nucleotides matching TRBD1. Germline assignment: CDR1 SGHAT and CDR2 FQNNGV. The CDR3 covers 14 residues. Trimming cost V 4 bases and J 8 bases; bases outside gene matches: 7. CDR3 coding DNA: TGTGCCAGCAGCTACTTCAGGGGGCTTGATGAGCAGTTCTTC. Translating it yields CASSYFRGLDEQFF.

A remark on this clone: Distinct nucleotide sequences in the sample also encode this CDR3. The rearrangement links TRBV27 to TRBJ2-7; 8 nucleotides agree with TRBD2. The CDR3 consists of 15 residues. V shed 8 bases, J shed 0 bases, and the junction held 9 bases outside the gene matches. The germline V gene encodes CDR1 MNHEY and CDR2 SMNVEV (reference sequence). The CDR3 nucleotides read TGTGCCAGCTCCCCGGGCACTAGCGGCTCCTACGAGCAGTACTTC. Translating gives CASSPGTSGSYEQYF.

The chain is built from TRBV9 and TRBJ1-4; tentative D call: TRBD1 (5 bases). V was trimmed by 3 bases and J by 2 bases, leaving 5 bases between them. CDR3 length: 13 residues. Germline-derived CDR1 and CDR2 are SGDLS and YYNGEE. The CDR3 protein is CASSAGTNEKLFF. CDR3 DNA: TGTGCCAGCAGCGCAGGGACTAATGAAAAACTGTTTTTT.

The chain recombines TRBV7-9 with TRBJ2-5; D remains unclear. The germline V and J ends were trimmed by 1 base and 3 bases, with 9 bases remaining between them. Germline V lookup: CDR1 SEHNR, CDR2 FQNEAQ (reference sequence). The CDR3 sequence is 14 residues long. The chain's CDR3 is CASSLGDSKETQYF. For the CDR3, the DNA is TGTGCCAGCAGCTTAGGTGACTCGAAAGAGACCCAGTACTTC.

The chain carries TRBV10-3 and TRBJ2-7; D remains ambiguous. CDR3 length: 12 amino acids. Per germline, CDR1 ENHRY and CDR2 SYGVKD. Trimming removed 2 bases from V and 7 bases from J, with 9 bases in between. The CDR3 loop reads CAISEGGREQYF. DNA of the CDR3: TGTGCCATCAGTGAGGGTGGAAGGGAGCAGTACTTC.

The CDR3: CASSESAGVTDTQYF. DNA for the CDR3: TGCGCCAGCAGTGAGTCAGCGGGAGTTACAGATACGCAGTATTTT. The chain recombines TRBV10-2 with TRBJ2-3; 8 bases are a match to TRBD2. V gave up 0 bases and J gave up 3 bases; unmatched junction bases: 2. CDR1 WSHSY and CDR2 SAAADI come from the germline V gene. CDR3 size: 15 residues.

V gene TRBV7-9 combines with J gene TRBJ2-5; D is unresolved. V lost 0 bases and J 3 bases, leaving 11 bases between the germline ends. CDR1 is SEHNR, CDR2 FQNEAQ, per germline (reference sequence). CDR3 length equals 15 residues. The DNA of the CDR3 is TGTGCCAGCAGCTTAGCAACCAGGTCAGAAGAGACCCAGTACTTC. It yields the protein CASSLATRSEETQYF.

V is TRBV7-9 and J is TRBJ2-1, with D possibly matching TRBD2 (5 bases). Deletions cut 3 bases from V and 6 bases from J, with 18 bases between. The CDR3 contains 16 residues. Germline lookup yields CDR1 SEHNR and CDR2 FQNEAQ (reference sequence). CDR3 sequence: CASSFLNGITLNEQFF. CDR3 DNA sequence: TGTGCCAGCAGCTTTCTCAACGGGATCACGCTCAATGAGCAGTTCTTC. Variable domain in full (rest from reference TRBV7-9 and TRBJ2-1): DTGVSQNPRHKITKRGQNVTFRCDPISEHNRLYWYRQTLGQGPEFLTYFQNEAQLEKSRLLSDRFSAERPKGSFSTLEIQRTEQGDSAMYLCASSFLNGITLNEQFFGPGTRLTVL.

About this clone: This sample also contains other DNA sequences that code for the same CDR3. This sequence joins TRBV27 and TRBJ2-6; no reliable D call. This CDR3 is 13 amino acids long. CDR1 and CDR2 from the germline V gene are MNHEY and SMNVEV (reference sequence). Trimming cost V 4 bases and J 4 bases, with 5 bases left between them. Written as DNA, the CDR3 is TGTGCCAGCAGTTCACTAGGGGCCAACGTCCTGACTTTC. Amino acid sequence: CASSSLGANVLTF. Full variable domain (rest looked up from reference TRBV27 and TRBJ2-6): EAQVTQNPRYLITVTGKKLTVTCSQNMNHEYMSWYRQDPGLGLRQIYYSMNVEVTDKGDVPEGYKVSRKEKRNFPLILESPSPNQTSLYFCASSSLGANVLTFGAGSRLTVL.

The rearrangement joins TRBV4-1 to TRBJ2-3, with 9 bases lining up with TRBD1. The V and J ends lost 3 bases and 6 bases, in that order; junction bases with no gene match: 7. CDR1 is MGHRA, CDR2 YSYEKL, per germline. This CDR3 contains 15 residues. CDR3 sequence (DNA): TGCGCCAGCAGCCAGCCCAGACAGGGGGAGGATACGCAGTATTTT. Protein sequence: CASSQPRQGEDTQYF.

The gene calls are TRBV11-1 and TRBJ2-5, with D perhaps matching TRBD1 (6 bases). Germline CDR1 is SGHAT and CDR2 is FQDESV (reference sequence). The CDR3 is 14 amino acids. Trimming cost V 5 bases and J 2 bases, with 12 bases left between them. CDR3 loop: CASSLTGLQETQYF. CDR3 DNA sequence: TGTGCCAGCAGCCTGACAGGCCTACAAGAGACCCAGTACTTC.

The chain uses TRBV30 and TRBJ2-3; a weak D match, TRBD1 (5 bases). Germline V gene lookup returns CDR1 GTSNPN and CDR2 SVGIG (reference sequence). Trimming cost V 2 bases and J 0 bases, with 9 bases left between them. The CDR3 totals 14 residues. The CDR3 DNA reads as TGTGCCTGGAGTCAAGACAGAAGCACAGATACGCAGTATTTT. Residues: CAWSQDRSTDTQYF.

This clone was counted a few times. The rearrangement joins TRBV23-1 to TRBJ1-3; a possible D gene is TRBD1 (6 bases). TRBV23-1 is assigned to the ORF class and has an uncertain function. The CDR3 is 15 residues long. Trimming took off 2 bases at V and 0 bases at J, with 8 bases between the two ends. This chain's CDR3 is CASSQGGVSGNTIYF. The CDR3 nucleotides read TGCGCCAGCAGTCAAGGGGGCGTCTCTGGAAACACCATATATTTT.

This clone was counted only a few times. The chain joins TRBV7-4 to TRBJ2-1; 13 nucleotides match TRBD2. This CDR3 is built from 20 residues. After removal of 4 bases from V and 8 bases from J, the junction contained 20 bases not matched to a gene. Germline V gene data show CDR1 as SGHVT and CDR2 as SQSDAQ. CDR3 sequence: CASSCPRDRQPGLAGYEQFF. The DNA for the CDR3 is TGTGCCAGCAGCTGCCCTCGGGACAGACAACCGGGACTAGCGGGATATGAGCAGTTCTTC.

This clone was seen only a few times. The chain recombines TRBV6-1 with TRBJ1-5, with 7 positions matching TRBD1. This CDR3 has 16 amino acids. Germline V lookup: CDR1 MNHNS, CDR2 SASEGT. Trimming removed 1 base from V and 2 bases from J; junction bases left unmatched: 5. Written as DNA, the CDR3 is TGTGCCAGCAGTGAAGGACAGGGATTTGGCAATCAGCCCCAGCATTTT. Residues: CASSEGQGFGNQPQHF.

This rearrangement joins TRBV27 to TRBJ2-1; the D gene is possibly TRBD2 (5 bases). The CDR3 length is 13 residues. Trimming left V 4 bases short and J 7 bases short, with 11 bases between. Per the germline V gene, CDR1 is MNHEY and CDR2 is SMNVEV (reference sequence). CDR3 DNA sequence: TGTGCCAGCAGTTCGGCTCGCGGGAATGAGCAGTTCTTC. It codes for CASSSARGNEQFF.

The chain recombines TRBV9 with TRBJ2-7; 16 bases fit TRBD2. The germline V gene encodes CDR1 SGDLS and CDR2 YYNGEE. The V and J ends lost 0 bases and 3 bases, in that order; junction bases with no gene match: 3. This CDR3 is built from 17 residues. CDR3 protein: CASSVGGLAGGNYEQYF. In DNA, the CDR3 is TGTGCCAGCAGCGTAGGGGGACTAGCGGGAGGGAACTACGAGCAGTACTTC.